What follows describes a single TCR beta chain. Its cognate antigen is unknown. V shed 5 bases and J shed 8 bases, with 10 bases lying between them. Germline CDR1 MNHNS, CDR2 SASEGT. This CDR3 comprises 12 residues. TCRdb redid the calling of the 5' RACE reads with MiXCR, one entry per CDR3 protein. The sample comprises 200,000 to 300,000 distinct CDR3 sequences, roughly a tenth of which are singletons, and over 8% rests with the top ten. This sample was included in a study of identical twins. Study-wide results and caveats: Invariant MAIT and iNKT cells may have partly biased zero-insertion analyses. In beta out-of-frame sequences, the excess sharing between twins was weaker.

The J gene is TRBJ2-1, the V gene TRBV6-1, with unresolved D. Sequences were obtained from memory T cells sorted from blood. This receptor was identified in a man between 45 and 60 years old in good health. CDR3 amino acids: CASSKIVDEQFF. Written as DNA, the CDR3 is TGTGCCAGCAGTAAAATAGTCGATGAGCAGTTCTTC.